This TCR beta chain is from a study of T cell repertoires in cytomegalovirus infection. This clonotype was observed a few times. The antigen is undetermined. The CDR3 consists of 13 residues. CDR1 is SQVTM and CDR2 is ANQGSEA in the germline V gene. Unmatched junction bases numbered 10, after V lost 6 bases and J lost 9 bases. MiXCR, run by TCRdb on the reads, gives a single entry per CDR3 protein. This sample has about 920,000 distinct CDR3 sequences; less than 35% occur once, and the top ten carry about an eighth. The sequence derives from a human donor in good health (CMV status not recorded). Some clones in this sample may be carry-over from other donors' samples. This sequence joins TRBV29-1 and TRBJ2-3; 9 positions agree with TRBD1. This material consisted of cultured CD8+ T cells from PBMCs, taken from culture after CMV antigen stimulation. The CDR3 region is CSVPGQGTGTQYF. In nucleotides, the CDR3 is TGCAGCGTGCCGGGACAGGGAACAGGCACGCAGTATTTT.